This T cell receptor beta chain was identified during a study of blood T cell repertoires in COVID-19. Study-wide context: PBMCs, B-cell-depleted T cells, or T cells provided the cDNA or gDNA that made up the material.

The CDR3 is 13 amino acids. The J segment lost 1 base and the V segment lost 4 bases, leaving 0 bases of the junction unmatched. Germline CDR1 and CDR2: MGHRA and YSYEKL. Study processing details: How many nucleated cells were present was estimated from reference gene primer amplification. The assay was immunoSEQ multiplex PCR, and TCRdb's table has in-frame clones only and misses some. The V and J calls and the clone size are those of that table, but D and trimming were determined from the DNA. The profile shows fewer than 700,000 clones, 70% to 90% of them singletons. The sequencing input was peripheral blood. This TCR came from a woman aged 45-65 years with COVID-19, enrolled during active disease. The genes are TRBV4-1 and TRBJ2-5; 7 nucleotides align to TRBD1. The CDR3 nucleotides are TGCGCCAGCAGCCGGGACAGCCAAGAGACCCAGTACTTC. This gives the protein CASSRDSQETQYF.